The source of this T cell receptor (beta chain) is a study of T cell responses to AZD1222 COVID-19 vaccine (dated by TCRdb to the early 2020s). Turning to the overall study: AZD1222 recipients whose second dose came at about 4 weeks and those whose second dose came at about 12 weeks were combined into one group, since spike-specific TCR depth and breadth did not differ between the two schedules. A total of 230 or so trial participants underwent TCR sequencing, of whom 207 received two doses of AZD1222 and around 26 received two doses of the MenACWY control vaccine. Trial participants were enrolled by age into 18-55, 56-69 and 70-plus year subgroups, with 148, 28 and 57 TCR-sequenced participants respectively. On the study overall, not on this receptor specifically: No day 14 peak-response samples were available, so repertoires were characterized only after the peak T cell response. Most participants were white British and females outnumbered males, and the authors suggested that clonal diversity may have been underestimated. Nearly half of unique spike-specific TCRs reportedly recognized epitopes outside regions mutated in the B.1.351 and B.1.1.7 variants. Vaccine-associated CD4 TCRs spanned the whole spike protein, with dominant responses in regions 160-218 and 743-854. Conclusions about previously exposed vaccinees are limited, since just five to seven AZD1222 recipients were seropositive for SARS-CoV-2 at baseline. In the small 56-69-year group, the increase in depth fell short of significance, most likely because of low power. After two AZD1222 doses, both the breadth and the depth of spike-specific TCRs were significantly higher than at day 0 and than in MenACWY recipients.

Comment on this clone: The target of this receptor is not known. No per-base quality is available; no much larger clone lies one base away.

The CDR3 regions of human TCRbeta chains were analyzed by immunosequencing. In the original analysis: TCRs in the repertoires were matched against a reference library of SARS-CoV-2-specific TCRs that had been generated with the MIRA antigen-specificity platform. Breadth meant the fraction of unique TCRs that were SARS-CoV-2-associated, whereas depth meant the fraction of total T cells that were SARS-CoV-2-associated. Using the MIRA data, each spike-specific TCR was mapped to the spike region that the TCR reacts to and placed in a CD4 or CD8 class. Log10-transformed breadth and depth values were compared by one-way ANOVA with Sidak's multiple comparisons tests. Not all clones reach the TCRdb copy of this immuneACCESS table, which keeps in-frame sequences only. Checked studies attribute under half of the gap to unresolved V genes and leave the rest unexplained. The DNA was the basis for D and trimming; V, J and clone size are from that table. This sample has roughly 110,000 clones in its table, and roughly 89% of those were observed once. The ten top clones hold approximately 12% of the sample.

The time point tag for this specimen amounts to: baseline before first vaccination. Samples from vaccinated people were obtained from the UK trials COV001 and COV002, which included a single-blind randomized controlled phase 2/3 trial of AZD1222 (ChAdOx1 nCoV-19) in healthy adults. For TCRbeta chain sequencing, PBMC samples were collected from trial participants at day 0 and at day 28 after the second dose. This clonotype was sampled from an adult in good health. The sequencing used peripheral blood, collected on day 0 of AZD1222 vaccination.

At the DNA level, the sequence is TGTGCCAGCAGTTCCCCCTCGGGGGGGAGCGCCCTTAATGGCTACACCTTC. Its protein product is CASSSPSGGSALNGYTF. The chain was built from TRBV28 and TRBJ1-2; the best D guess is TRBD1, with 5 bases matching. The germline V gene specifies MDHEN as CDR1 and SYDVKM as CDR2. V is pared back by 4 bases and J by 6 bases, with 24 bases lying between the germline termini. The CDR3 runs 17 residues from the cysteine to the phenylalanine. Of the read, only the CDR3 DNA is kept; its 51 bases are in frame from base 1.